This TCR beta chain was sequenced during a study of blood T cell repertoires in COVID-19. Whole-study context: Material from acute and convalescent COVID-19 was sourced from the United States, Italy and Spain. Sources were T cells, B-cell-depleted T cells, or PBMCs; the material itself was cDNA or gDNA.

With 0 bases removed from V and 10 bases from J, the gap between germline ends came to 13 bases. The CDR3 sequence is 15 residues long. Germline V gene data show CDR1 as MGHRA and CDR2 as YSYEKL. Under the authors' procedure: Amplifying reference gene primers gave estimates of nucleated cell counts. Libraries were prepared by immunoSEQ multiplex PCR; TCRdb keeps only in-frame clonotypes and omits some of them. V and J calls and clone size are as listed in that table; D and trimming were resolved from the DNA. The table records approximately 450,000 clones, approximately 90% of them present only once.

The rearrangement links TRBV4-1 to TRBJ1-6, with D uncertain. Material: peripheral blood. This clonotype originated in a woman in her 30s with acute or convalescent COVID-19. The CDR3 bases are TGCGCCAGCAGCCAAGAGCCCGGGGTGAGGTCACCCCTCCACTTT. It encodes CASSQEPGVRSPLHF.